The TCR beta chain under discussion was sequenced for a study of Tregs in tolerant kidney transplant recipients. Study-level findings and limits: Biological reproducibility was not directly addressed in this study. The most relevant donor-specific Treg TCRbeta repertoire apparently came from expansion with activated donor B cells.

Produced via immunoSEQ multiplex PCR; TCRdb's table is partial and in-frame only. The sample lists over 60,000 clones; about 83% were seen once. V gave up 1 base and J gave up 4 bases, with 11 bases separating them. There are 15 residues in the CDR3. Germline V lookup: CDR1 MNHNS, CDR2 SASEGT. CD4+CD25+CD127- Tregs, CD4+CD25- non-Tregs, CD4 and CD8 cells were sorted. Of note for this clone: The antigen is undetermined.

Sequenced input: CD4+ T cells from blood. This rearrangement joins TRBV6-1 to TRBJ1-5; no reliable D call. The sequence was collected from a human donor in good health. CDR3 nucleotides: TGTGCCAGCAGTGAAGGTATAGGGTGGAATCAGCCCCAGCATTTT. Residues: CASSEGIGWNQPQHF.